This T cell receptor (beta chain) was sequenced for a study of OX40 agonist ivuxolimab in advanced cancers. Turning to the overall study: The costimulatory receptor OX40 (CD134) was targeted by ivuxolimab, a fully human IgG2 agonistic monoclonal antibody. In the dose-escalation cohort, nearly 85% of patients were male, and the mean age was 60 years with a range of roughly 23 to 79. Of the approximately 54 patients in dose escalation, around 19 had hepatocellular carcinoma, some 15 had melanoma, 9 had renal cell carcinoma and 9 had head and neck cancer. The point of sequencing TCRbeta in the periphery was to test whether ivuxolimab changed TCR sequence diversity and drove clonal T-cell expansion. Prior anti-PD-1, anti-PD-L1 or anti-CTLA-4 therapy was permitted, and checkpoint inhibitors had been received by about 36% of dose-escalation patients. Partial responses were achieved by three dose-escalation patients, of whom one had hepatocellular carcinoma and two had cutaneous melanoma. Intravenous ivuxolimab was administered to patients every 2 weeks at six dose levels: 0.01, 0.1, 0.3, 1.5, 3 and 10 mg/kg. The paper covers the monotherapy dose-escalation part of the phase I ivuxolimab trial, which included N of about 50 patients.

Regarding this clone: Its target antigen remains unknown. Within one base of it there is no much larger clone, and no base qualities were kept.

Genomic DNA was isolated from the sorted cells so that the TCRbeta CDR3 region could be sequenced. TCRbeta CDR3 regions were sequenced using the immunoSEQ Assay. TCRdb stores this immuneACCESS table with in-frame sequences only. Part of the clones is absent; in the studies checked, under half of the shortfall reflects unresolved V genes, and no reason is known for the rest. For this sample there are 30,000 or so clones; 80% to 85% appear just once. Jointly, the top ten make up 23% of the sample. General study outcomes and caveats: Clonal expansion of both CD4+ and CD8+ blood T cells was observed from baseline to week 6 at doses 0.1 to 3.0 mg/kg. On average, CD8+ T cells showed more expanded clones than CD4+ T cells after ivuxolimab. In the 0.1-3.0 mg/kg groups, partial responders were among the patients with the lowest normalized peripheral clonal expansion, particularly in CD8+ T cells. Which antigens the clonally expanded peripheral T cells were specific for was not determined. Low levels of normalized T-cell clonal expansion were also seen in some patients who did not respond.

CDR1 and CDR2 (SGDLS, YYNGEE) derive from the germline V gene. Trimming at the junction amounts to 0 bases on V and 4 bases on J, and the germline ends lie 11 bases apart. Taken from cysteine to phenylalanine, the CDR3 has 15 residues. Of the read, only the CDR3 DNA is kept; its 45 bases are in frame from base 1. The trial excluded patients who had a history of autoimmune disease or were on systemic immunosuppression. Peripheral blood for TCR sequencing was collected from all dose cohorts at baseline, on cycle 4 day 1, and on cycle 7 day 1. Samples were obtained from an open-label, multicenter, first-in-human phase I dose-escalation trial of ivuxolimab. Adults with locally advanced or metastatic head and neck squamous cell, hepatocellular, melanoma or renal cell carcinoma were enrolled in the trial. Before TCR sequencing, CD4+ T cells and CD8+ T cells from peripheral blood were sorted into separate populations.

This TCR was recovered from an adult with an advanced solid tumor such as melanoma, head and neck, liver or kidney cancer. The chain was built from TRBV9 and TRBJ2-1; TRBD2 is a weak D gene call, 5 bases matching. The sample was CD4+ or CD8+ T cells sorted from blood, taken in a trial of the OX40 agonist ivuxolimab. The nucleotide sequence is TGTGCCAGCAGCGTAGCGGCTAGCCTGTACAATGAGCAGTTCTTC. Its amino acids are CASSVAASLYNEQFF.